This TCR beta chain derives from a study of blood T cell repertoires in COVID-19. Background on the study: Samples taken during acute and convalescent COVID-19 were collected in the United States, Italy and Spain. T cells, B-cell-depleted T cells, or PBMCs provided the cDNA or gDNA that served as material.

Study processing details: Estimated nucleated cell counts came from reference gene primer amplification. Libraries were prepared by immunoSEQ multiplex PCR; TCRdb keeps only in-frame clonotypes and omits some of them. The V and J calls and clone size were taken over from that table, and D and trimming were inferred from the DNA. The sample has 100,000 to 120,000 clones; around 81% are singletons. Trimming removed 6 bases at V and 3 bases at J, with 21 bases between. The CDR3 totals 16 residues. From germline, CDR1 is MNHEY and CDR2 SMNVEV (reference sequence). The TCR was taken from a man older than 75 with acute or convalescent COVID-19. The rearrangement uses TRBV27 and TRBJ2-7; D may be TRBD1 (5 bases). The sequencing sample was made of peripheral blood. In DNA, the CDR3 is TGTGCCAGCAGGGAGAAGGGGCCAGGGTGGGACTACGAGCAGTACTTC. It is translated as CASREKGPGWDYEQYF.